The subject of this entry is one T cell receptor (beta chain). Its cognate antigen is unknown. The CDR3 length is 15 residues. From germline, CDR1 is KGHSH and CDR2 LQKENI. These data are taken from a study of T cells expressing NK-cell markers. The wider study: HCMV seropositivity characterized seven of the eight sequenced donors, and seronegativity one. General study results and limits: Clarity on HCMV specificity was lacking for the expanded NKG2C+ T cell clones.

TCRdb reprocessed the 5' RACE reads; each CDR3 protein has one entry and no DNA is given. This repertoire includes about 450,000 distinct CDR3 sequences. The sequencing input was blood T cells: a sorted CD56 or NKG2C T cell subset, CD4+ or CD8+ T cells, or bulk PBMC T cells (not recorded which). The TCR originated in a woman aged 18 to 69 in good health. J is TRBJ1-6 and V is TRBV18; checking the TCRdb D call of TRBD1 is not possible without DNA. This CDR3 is CASSSGTDFSSPLHF.